This T cell receptor (beta chain) appears in the sequencing data of a study of blood T cell repertoires in COVID-19. TCRdb's copy holds only in-frame clones and misses some; the assay was immunoSEQ multiplex PCR. This sample yields 150,000 to 190,000 clones, of which roughly 85% are seen a single time; roughly 8% belongs to the top ten. This receptor was obtained from a woman aged 55-69 years with COVID-19, enrolled during active disease. Input material: peripheral blood.

In DNA, the CDR3 is TGTGCCAGCAGCGTACCGGGACAGCTGGTGTATGAGCAGTTCTTC. Its protein is CASSVPGQLVYEQFF. The genes are TRBV7-9 and TRBJ2-1, with TRBD1 identical over 7 bases. The CDR3 is made up of 15 amino acids. V trimming: 5 bases; J trimming: 8 bases; junction bases outside the gene matches: 12. The germline CDR1 and CDR2 sequences are SEHNR and FQNEAQ (reference sequence).